The clone carrying this T cell receptor (beta chain) was counted only a few times. The antigen is not known. The read finishes 3 residues shy of the CDR3 end, and the germline J gene is used to complete it. Germline CDR1 is SGHTA and CDR2 is FQGNSA. V lost 4 bases and J lost 4; bases outside the gene matches: 2. The CDR3 length is 14 residues. TCRdb's table, derived via immunoSEQ multiplex PCR, lists solely in-frame clones and lacks some. In total the sample includes about 42,000 clones, none of them seen once. No CVID subject was ill or on immunomodulatory drugs when sampled. This sample was included in a study of T cell clonality in common variable immunodeficiency. Findings and caveats of the study: T cell subpopulation sequencing would be needed to explain CVID clonality. Reportedly, TCR beta sequences from common variable immunodeficiency showed fewer deletions and N-nucleotide insertions.

V usage is TRBV7-2 and J usage is TRBJ2-7; 12 bases line up with TRBD2. The specimen was peripheral blood mononuclear cells. This sequence originates from a human donor with common variable immunodeficiency. The CDR3 region is CASSWTSGEYEQYF. CDR3 DNA (partial): TGTGCCAGCAGCTGGACTAGCGGGGAATACGAG.